A selection of T cell receptor beta chains follows, all from one sample in a study of T-cell reconstitution after alpha-beta-depleted transplantation in children. TCRdb reprocessed the PCR reads via MiXCR and lists one record per CDR3 protein. This sample yields approximately 500,000 distinct CDR3 sequences, of which about 10% are seen a single time; just over 2% belongs to the top ten. The sample consisted of PBMCs, taken before TCRalphabeta/CD19-depleted stem cell transplant. These receptors all stem from a child aged 2 to 10 with inherited bone marrow failure, due to receive a stem cell transplant. CDR3s include the opening cysteine and the closing phenylalanine or tryptophan. D genes are given only for firm matches. Not all rows give a size; the values are once, few, many and, for expanded clones, a class.

v_gene	abundance	d_gene	len	j_gene	CDR3nt	CDR3aa
TRBV23-1	many	-	14	TRBJ2-7	TGCGCCAGCAGTCAATCTGACGAGTCCTACGAGCAGTACTTC	CASSQSDESYEQYF
TRBV6-2/TRBV6-3	-	-	13	TRBJ2-2	TGTGCCAGCAGTTACCCAGTGGCCGGGGAGCTGTTTTTT	CASSYPVAGELFF
TRBV6-2/TRBV6-3	-	-	15	TRBJ2-7	TGTGCCAGCAGCCCCATCTGGGGGGCCGCCTACGAGCAGTACTTC	CASSPIWGAAYEQYF
TRBV15	many	-	14	TRBJ1-5	TGTGCCACCAGCGGACAGTTTGGCAATCAGCCCCAGCATTTT	CATSGQFGNQPQHF
TRBV6-2/TRBV6-3	many	TRBD2	19	TRBJ2-5	TGTGCCAGCAGAACCACTTCAACGACTAGCGGGAGTGTACGGGAGACCCAGTACTTC	CASRTTSTTSGSVRETQYF
TRBV5-1	many	TRBD1	15	TRBJ2-5	TGCGCCAGCAGCTTGGGACAGGGGAAGGTGGAGACCCAGTACTTC	CASSLGQGKVETQYF
TRBV5-4	once	-	14	TRBJ2-3	TGTGCCAGCAGCTTGGCCCGTGGGAGTGGTACGCAGTATTTT	CASSLARGSGTQYF
TRBV30	few	-	16	TRBJ2-7	TGTGCCTGGAGCACGGGACGGGTAAAGCCACCCTACGAGCAGTACTTC	CAWSTGRVKPPYEQYF
TRBV5-1	many	-	17	TRBJ2-6	TGCGCCAGCAGCTTGAAGGGGCGTTGGTCTGGGGCCAACGTCCTGACTTTC	CASSLKGRWSGANVLTF
TRBV7-2	-	-	11	TRBJ2-5	TGTGCCAGCACCTTAAGAGAGACCCAGTACTTC	CASTLRETQYF
TRBV6-2/TRBV6-3	-	TRBD2	16	TRBJ2-7	TGTGCCAGCAGCCCCCCCCCCAGCGGGAGGATCTACGAGCAGTACTTC	CASSPPPSGRIYEQYF
TRBV3-1	many	-	15	TRBJ2-3	TGTGCCAGCAGCCAAGACGTAGGGGCGAGGGATACGCAGTATTTT	CASSQDVGARDTQYF
TRBV10-1	many	-	11	TRBJ2-1	TGCGCCAGCAGTGGAGACAATGAGCAGTTCTTC	CASSGDNEQFF
TRBV4-3	many	TRBD1	15	TRBJ2-7	TGCGCCAGCAGCCGCCTTGGGACAGGAGCCTACGAGCAGTACTTC	CASSRLGTGAYEQYF
TRBV7-2	many	TRBD2	14	TRBJ2-7	TGTGCCAGCATGGGGACTAGCGGTACCTACGAGCAGTACTTC	CASMGTSGTYEQYF
TRBV4-3	many	TRBD1	16	TRBJ1-1	TGCGCCAGCAGCCAAGACAGGACAGGGGCGGGCACTGAAGCTTTCTTT	CASSQDRTGAGTEAFF
TRBV4-2	few	-	12	TRBJ2-3	TGTGCCAGCAGCCAAGGTCATGATACGCAGTATTTT	CASSQGHDTQYF
TRBV28	many	-	13	TRBJ2-7	TGTGCCAGCATAGGTGGGAACTCCTACGAGCAGTACTTC	CASIGGNSYEQYF
TRBV19	many	-	13	TRBJ2-2	TGTGCCAGTACAATCCCTGACACCGGGGAGCTGTTTTTT	CASTIPDTGELFF
TRBV9	many	-	15	TRBJ2-1	TGTGCCAGCAGCGGCCACGGAAGCTCCTACAATGAGCAGTTCTTC	CASSGHGSSYNEQFF
TRBV5-1	many	TRBD2	17	TRBJ2-1	TGCGCCAGCAGCTTGGACAGCGGGAGCTTCTCCTACAATGAGCAGTTCTTC	CASSLDSGSFSYNEQFF
TRBV20-1	many	-	16	TRBJ2-2	TGCAGTGCTAGAGGGAGGGCTAGTGGGTCAGCCGGGGAGCTGTTTTTT	CSARGRASGSAGELFF
TRBV20-1	many	TRBD1	16	TRBJ2-7	TGCAGTGCTAGAGATACCCCCCCAGGGGGCAACTACGAGCAGTACTTC	CSARDTPPGGNYEQYF
TRBV15	many	-	16	TRBJ2-5	TGTGCCACCAGCAGAGATCAGACAGCGTACCAAGAGACCCATTACTTC	CATSRDQTAYQETHYF
TRBV7-8	many	TRBD2	17	TRBJ2-3	TGTGCCAGCAGCTTAGGACTAGCGGGAGGGTACGCAGATACGCAGTATTTT	CASSLGLAGGYADTQYF
TRBV7-2	-	TRBD1	15	TRBJ2-7	TGTGCCAGCAGCTTAGTACAGGGGGAGATCTACGAGCAGTACTTC	CASSLVQGEIYEQYF
TRBV12-3/TRBV12-4	-	-	13	TRBJ2-7	TGTGCCAGCAGTTTACAAAGCTCCTACGACCAGTACTTC	CASSLQSSYDQYF
TRBV20-1	many	TRBD2	14	TRBJ2-7	TGCAGTGCTAGTTCCCTAGCGGCCTCCTACGAGCAGTACTTC	CSASSLAASYEQYF
TRBV28	many	TRBD2	15	TRBJ2-2	TGTGCCAGCAGGGATCTAGCGGGAGAGACCGGGGAGCTGTTTTTT	CASRDLAGETGELFF
TRBV20-1	many	-	14	TRBJ2-7	TGCAGTGCTAGACCTTGGAGGGGGTATGACGAGCAGTACTTC	CSARPWRGYDEQYF
TRBV20-1	many	TRBD2	12	TRBJ2-3	TGCAGTGCCGCCGGGGGGGCAGATACGCAGTATTTT	CSAAGGADTQYF
TRBV27	many	-	13	TRBJ1-2	TGTGCCAGCAGTACCCGAGCCCCGGGTGGCTACACCTTC	CASSTRAPGGYTF
TRBV2	-	TRBD2	14	TRBJ2-7	TGTGCCAGCAGTCGACTAGCGGCTTCCTACGAGCAGTACTTC	CASSRLAASYEQYF
TRBV5-5	many	-	16	TRBJ2-3	TGTGCCAGCAGCGGTCCGGGGGAGCCCCGCTTAGATACGCAGTATTTT	CASSGPGEPRLDTQYF
TRBV5-1	many	-	13	TRBJ1-2	TGCGCCAGCAGCTTGGTTTTAGACTATGGCTACACCTTC	CASSLVLDYGYTF
TRBV5-1	many	-	12	TRBJ1-2	TGCGCCAGCAGCCTTGGGACGGATGGCTACACCTTC	CASSLGTDGYTF
TRBV20-1	many	-	11	TRBJ1-4	TGCAGTGTAGCAGGGAATGAAAAACTGTTTTTT	CSVAGNEKLFF
TRBV12-3/TRBV12-4	many	-	14	TRBJ2-7	TGTGCCAGCCGCCCGAGACTTATGGGGGACGAGCAGTACTTC	CASRPRLMGDEQYF
TRBV4-3	few	TRBD1	15	TRBJ2-7	TGCGCCAGCAGCCAAGAAGGGACAGGCCTAATCGCGCAGTACTTC	CASSQEGTGLIAQYF
TRBV30	-	-	15	TRBJ1-5	TGTGCCTGGAGTGTATTTGGGGACAGCAATCAGCCCCAGCATTTT	CAWSVFGDSNQPQHF
TRBV5-1	many	TRBD2	17	TRBJ2-3	TGCGCCAGCAGTTCAGGACTAGCGGGAACGAACACAGATACGCAGTATTTT	CASSSGLAGTNTDTQYF
TRBV30	-	TRBD2	15	TRBJ2-1	TGTGCCTGGAGTGGGGGACTAGCGGGAGAAAGTGAGCAGTTCTTC	CAWSGGLAGESEQFF